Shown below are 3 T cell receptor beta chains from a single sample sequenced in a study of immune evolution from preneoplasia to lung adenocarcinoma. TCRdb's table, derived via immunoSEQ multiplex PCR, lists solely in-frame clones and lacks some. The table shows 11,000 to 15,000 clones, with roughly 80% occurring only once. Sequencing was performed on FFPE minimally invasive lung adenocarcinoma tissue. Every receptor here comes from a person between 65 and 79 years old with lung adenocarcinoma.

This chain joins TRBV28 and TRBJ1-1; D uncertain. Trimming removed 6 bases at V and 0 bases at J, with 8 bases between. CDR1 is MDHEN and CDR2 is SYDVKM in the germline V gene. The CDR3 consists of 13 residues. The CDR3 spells CASSTTVNTEAFF. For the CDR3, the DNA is TGTGCCAGCAGCACCACAGTGAACACTGAAGCTTTCTTT.

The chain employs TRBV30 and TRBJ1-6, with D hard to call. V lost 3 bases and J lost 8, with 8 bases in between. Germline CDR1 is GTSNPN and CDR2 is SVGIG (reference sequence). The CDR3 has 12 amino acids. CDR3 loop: CAWRGLDSPLHF. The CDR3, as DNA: TGTGCCTGGAGGGGGTTAGATTCACCCCTCCACTTT.

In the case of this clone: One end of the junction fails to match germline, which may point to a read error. The CDR3 loop is CASSINKSPLHF. The CDR3 DNA reads TGTGCCAGTAGTATCAATAAGTCACCCCTCCACTTT. The chain carries TRBV19 and TRBJ1-6; D is unresolved. CDR1 and CDR2 (germline): LNHDA, SQIVND (reference sequence). CDR3 length: 12 residues.